The 14 T cell receptor beta chains listed next were all sequenced from one sample in a study of blood T cell repertoires in COVID-19. This table comes from immunoSEQ multiplex PCR, and its TCRdb copy is limited to in-frame clones, with some not included. The sample comprises about 180,000 clones, approximately 83% of which are singletons, and 3% to 4% rests with the top ten. Input material: peripheral blood. The receptors stem from a man in his 60s with acute or convalescent COVID-19.

The CDR3 reads CASSLGRGKGEQYF. The DNA of the CDR3 is TGTGCCAGCAGCTTAGGCAGGGGAAAAGGCGAGCAGTACTTC. The rearrangement joins TRBV5-4 to TRBJ2-7, with a tentative D call TRBD1 (6 bases). From germline, CDR1 is SGHNT and CDR2 YYREEE (reference sequence). V dropped 2 bases and J dropped 6 bases, with 15 bases sitting between them. The CDR3 is 14 amino acids. Looking up the rest from reference TRBV5-4 and TRBJ2-7 gives the full variable domain: ETGVTQSPTHLIKTRGQQVTLRCSSQSGHNTVSWYQQALGQGPQFIFQYYREEENGRGNFPPRFSGLQFPNYSSELNVNALELDDSALYLCASSLGRGKGEQYFGPGTRLTVT.

The chain has TRBV9 and TRBJ2-7, with a tentative D call TRBD1 (5 bases). This CDR3 has 13 residues. Looked up from germline, CDR1 is SGDLS and CDR2 is YYNGEE. Deletions cut 0 bases from V and 5 bases from J, with 9 bases between. The CDR3 DNA sequence: TGTGCCAGCAGCGTAGCAGGGTTCGACGAGCAGTACTTC. As protein: CASSVAGFDEQYF.

This chain links TRBV2 with TRBJ1-4; 7 positions agree with TRBD1. CDR1 SNHLY and CDR2 FYNNEI come from the germline V gene. V dropped 5 bases and J dropped 4; count of bases not matched to a gene: 7. The CDR3 runs 15 residues. The CDR3 nucleotides read TGTGCCAGCAGTTTTTGGACAGGAGTTAATGAAAAACTGTTTTTT. Translating gives CASSFWTGVNEKLFF. Full variable domain (rest looked up from reference TRBV2 and TRBJ1-4): EPEVTQTPSHQVTQMGQEVILRCVPISNHLYFYWYRQILGQKVEFLVSFYNNEISEKSEIFDDQFSVERPDGSNFTLKIRSTKLEDSAMYFCASSFWTGVNEKLFFGSGTQLSVL.

The chain carries TRBV27 and TRBJ1-5; possibly TRBD1 for D (5 bases). The CDR3 sequence is 15 residues long. Per germline, CDR1 MNHEY and CDR2 SMNVEV (reference sequence). The V gene lost 0 bases and the J gene lost 7 bases, with 13 bases spanning the gap. The CDR3 here is CASSLSAGYSQPQHF. CDR3 sequence (DNA): TGTGCCAGCAGTTTATCGGCAGGGTACTCGCAGCCCCAGCATTTT.

This clone was recorded a few times. V usage is TRBV5-4 and J usage is TRBJ1-2, with 7 nucleotides matching TRBD1. Trimming took 5 bases from V and 4 from J; bases not matched to a gene: 8. This CDR3 is built from 14 residues. The germline CDR1 and CDR2 sequences are SGHNT and YYREEE (reference sequence). As DNA, the CDR3 is TGTGCCAGCAGACCGGCACAGGGGAGCTATGGCTACACCTTC. Protein sequence: CASRPAQGSYGYTF.

As DNA, the CDR3 is TGTGCCAGCAGCCAAGTAACTAGCGGGAGGTCAGATACGCAGTATTTT. It is translated as CASSQVTSGRSDTQYF. The chain uses TRBV3-1 (or the pseudogene TRBV3-2) and TRBJ2-3, with 12 positions matching TRBD2. This CDR3 is 16 amino acids long. V shed 1 base and J 4 bases; nucleotides not matched to a gene: 3. The germline V gene has CDR1 LGHDT and CDR2 YNNKEL (reference sequence).

This clone was seen only a few times. The gene calls are TRBV5-5 and TRBJ2-3; 9 positions agree with TRBD1. The CDR3 extends over 15 amino acids. V gave up 4 bases and J gave up 0 bases; unmatched junction bases: 3. From germline, CDR1 is SGHKS and CDR2 YYEKEE (reference sequence). CDR3 loop: CASSRQGVSTDTQYF. As DNA, the CDR3 is TGTGCCAGCAGCCGACAGGGGGTCAGCACAGATACGCAGTATTTT.

The CDR3 DNA reads TGCGCCAGCAGCCCCACAGGGGCGCGGGAGACCCAGTACTTC. Amino acid sequence: CASSPTGARETQYF. This rearrangement joins TRBV23-1 to TRBJ2-5; 7 bases match TRBD1. TRBV23-1 is noted as an ORF with a role that remains uncertain. The ends lost 6 bases at V and 5 bases at J; junction bases unmatched: 9. The CDR3 consists of 14 residues.

The chain uses TRBV27 and TRBJ2-2, with TRBD1 identical over 10 bases. J lost 4 bases, V lost 5 bases, and 10 bases had no gene match. CDR1 is MNHEY and CDR2 is SMNVEV in the germline V gene (reference sequence). The CDR3 covers 17 residues. In nucleotides, the CDR3 is TGTGCCAGCAGTAGACGACAGGGGGCCATCGGCACCGGGGAGCTGTTTTTT. Amino acids: CASSRRQGAIGTGELFF.

The V call is TRBV19, the J call TRBJ1-2; D is perhaps TRBD1 (6 bases). Germline CDR1 is LNHDA and CDR2 is SQIVND (reference sequence). V shed 7 bases and J shed 3 bases, with 21 bases lying between them. The CDR3 consists of 16 residues. Here the CDR3 reads CASTPTDRPIDYGYTF. The CDR3 nucleotides are TGTGCCAGTACCCCAACGGACAGACCAATCGACTATGGCTACACCTTC.

This clone was picked up a small number of times. This chain connects TRBV7-2 to TRBJ2-2; D might be TRBD1 (7 bases). Germline CDR1 reads SGHTA; CDR2 reads FQGNSA. Trimming left V 5 bases short and J 1 base short, with 11 bases between. The CDR3 is 15 residues long. The CDR3 DNA is TGTGCCAGCAGCCCGCGGGACAGGAACACCGGGGAGCTGTTTTTT. Protein: CASSPRDRNTGELFF.

The chain carries TRBV4-2 and TRBJ2-5; 11 positions agree with TRBD2. CDR3 length equals 17 residues. The V gene's germline CDR1 is LGHNA and CDR2 YNFKEQ. V was pared by 4 bases and J by 4 bases, with 11 bases of the junction left unmatched. CDR3 amino acids: CASSRSLGLAGGETQYF. CDR3 coding DNA: TGTGCCAGCAGCCGTTCCCTCGGGCTAGCGGGGGGAGAGACCCAGTACTTC.

The rearrangement links TRBV5-4 to TRBJ1-1, with 9 bases fitting TRBD1. The CDR3 has 14 amino acids. Trimming at V came to 3 bases and at J to 1 base, leaving 1 base not matched to a gene. Germline assignment: CDR1 SGHNT and CDR2 YYREEE (reference sequence). The CDR3 loop is CASSSGQGNTEAFF. CDR3 DNA: TGTGCCAGCAGCTCGGGACAGGGGAACACTGAAGCTTTCTTT.

The chain links TRBV4-1 to TRBJ2-2, with a tentative D call TRBD1 (6 bases). This CDR3 region has 16 residues. The germline V gene has CDR1 MGHRA and CDR2 YSYEKL. Trimming shortened V by 1 base and J by 8 bases, and 17 bases separated the two germline ends. The DNA for the CDR3 is TGCGCCAGCAGCCAAGGGAGGAGCAGGGGAGTTGGGGAGCTGTTTTTT. It yields the protein CASSQGRSRGVGELFF.